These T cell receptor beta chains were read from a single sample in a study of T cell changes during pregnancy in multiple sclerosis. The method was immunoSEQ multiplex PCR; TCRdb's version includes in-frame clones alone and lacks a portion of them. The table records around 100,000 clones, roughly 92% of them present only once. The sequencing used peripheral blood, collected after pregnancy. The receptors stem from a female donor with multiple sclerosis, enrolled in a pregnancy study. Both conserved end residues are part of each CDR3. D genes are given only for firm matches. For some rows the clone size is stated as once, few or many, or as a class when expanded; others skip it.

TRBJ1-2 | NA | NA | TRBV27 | TGTGCCAGCAGGCGAAGGGACTGGCCCTATGGCTACACCTTC | CASRRRDWPYGYTF
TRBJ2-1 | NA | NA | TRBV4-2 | TGTGCCAGCAGCCAAGAGAACCGCGCCACTATCTACAATGAGCAGTTCTTC | CASSQENRATIYNEQFF
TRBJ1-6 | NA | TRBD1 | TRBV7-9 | TGTGCCAGCAGCCCCGGGACAGCTCAATGGATCTCACCCCTCCACTTT | CASSPGTAQWISPLHF
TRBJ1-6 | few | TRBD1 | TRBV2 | TGTGCCAGCAGTGGGGTGGGACAGGGGGATTCACCCCTCCACTTT | CASSGVGQGDSPLHF
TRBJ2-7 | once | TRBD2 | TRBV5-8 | TGTGCCAGCAGCTGGGGACTAGCGGGGGAGCAGTACTTC | CASSWGLAGEQYF
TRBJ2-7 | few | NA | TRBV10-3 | TGTGCCATCAGCCCCGGAGTGGCCCTCTACGAGCAGTACTTC | CAISPGVALYEQYF
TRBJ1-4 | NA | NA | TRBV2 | TGTGCCAGCACCCAGAGGCAGACTAATGAAAAACTGTTTTTT | CASTQRQTNEKLFF
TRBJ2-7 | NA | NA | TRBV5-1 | TGCGCCAGCAGCCTTGGGCTAGCCGTCTACGAGCAGTACTTC | CASSLGLAVYEQYF
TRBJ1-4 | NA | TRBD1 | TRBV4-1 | TGCGCCAGCAGCCAAATGGGACAGGGGGATGAAAAACTGTTTTTT | CASSQMGQGDEKLFF
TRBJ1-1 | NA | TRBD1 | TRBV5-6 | TGTGCCAGCAGCTTGACAGGGGGCTTTACTGAAGCTTTCTTT | CASSLTGGFTEAFF
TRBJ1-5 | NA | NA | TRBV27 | TGTGCCAGCAGTCTTAGGGGACTCTATCAGCCCCAGCATTTT | CASSLRGLYQPQHF
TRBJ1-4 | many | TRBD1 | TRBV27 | TGTGCCAGCAGTCAAGCTGACAGGGGGTTTGAAAAACTGTTTTTT | CASSQADRGFEKLFF
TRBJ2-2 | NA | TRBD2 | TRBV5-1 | TGCGCCAGCAGCTTGGCCCCTAGGACGGGGGGGAACACCGGGGAGCTGTTTTTT | CASSLAPRTGGNTGELFF
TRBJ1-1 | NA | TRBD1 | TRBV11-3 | TGTGCCAGCAGCTCAAGGACAGGGGCGAACACTGAAGCTTTCTTT | CASSSRTGANTEAFF
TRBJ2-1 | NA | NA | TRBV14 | TGTGCCAGCAGCACCCGTAAAGGGGGCTCCTACAATGAGCAGTTCTTC | CASSTRKGGSYNEQFF
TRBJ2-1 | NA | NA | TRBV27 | TGTGCCAGCAGCTCCGTTACTACCTTATACTACAATGAGCAGTTCTTC | CASSSVTTLYYNEQFF
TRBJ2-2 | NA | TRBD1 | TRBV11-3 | TGTGCCAGCAGCCCAACGGGACAGGGGACCGGGGAGCTGTTTTTT | CASSPTGQGTGELFF
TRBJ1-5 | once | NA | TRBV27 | TGTGCCAGCAGCCACAGGGATTCCAATCAGCCCCAGCATTTT | CASSHRDSNQPQHF
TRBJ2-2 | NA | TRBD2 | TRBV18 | TGTGCCAGCTCACCAAATAATCTAGCGGGAGGACCCGCCGGGGAGCTGTTTTTT | CASSPNNLAGGPAGELFF
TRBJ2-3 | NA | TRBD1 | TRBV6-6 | TGTGCCAGCAGACCGGGGACAGGAGACACAGATACGCAGTATTTT | CASRPGTGDTDTQYF
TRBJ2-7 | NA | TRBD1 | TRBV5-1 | TGCGCCAGCGGCAGGACAGGGGAATACTACGAGCAGTACTTC | CASGRTGEYYEQYF
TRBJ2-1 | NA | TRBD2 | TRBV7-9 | TGTGCCAGCAGCAACCCGGGACTAGCGGGGTTTGAGCAGTTCTTC | CASSNPGLAGFEQFF
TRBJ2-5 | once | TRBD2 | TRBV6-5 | TGTGCCAGCAGCAGAAATAGCGGGGCGGAGACCCAGTACTTC | CASSRNSGAETQYF
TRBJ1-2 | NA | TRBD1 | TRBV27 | TGTGCCAGCAGTTCCTATCTATCGACAGGGCCTCATGGCTACACCTTC | CASSSYLSTGPHGYTF
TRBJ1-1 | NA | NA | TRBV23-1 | TGCGCCACCCCTAGACCCAGTCGCCCTTTGAACACTGAAGCTTTCTTT | CATPRPSRPLNTEAFF
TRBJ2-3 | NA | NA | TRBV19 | TGTGCCAGTAGCAGCCGCGGGGACGTAGATACGCAGTATTTT | CASSSRGDVDTQYF
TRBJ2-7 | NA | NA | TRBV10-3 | TGTGCCATCAGTGGGCCACTATCCTACGAGCAGTACTTC | CAISGPLSYEQYF
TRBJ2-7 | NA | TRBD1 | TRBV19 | TGTGCCAGTAGTATAGATCACAGGGGGAAGCAGTACTTC | CASSIDHRGKQYF
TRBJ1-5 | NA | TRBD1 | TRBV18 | TGTGCCAGCTCATCCAAATCACAGGGGGGAGGTCAGCCCCAGCATTTT | CASSSKSQGGGQPQHF
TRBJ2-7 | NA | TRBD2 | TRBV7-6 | TGTGCCAGCAGCCCTCGACGCGGGAGGGAGGAGCCTTACGAGCAGTACTTC | CASSPRRGREEPYEQYF
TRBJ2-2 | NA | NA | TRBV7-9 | TGTGCCAGCAGCTGGAGCACCGGGGAGCTGTTTTTT | CASSWSTGELFF
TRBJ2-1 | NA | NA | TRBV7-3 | TGTGCCAGCAGCCCCCGACTAGGTTCCTACAATGAGCAGTTCTTC | CASSPRLGSYNEQFF
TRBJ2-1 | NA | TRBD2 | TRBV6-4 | TGTGCCAGCAGCGTAGCGGGAGGGAGGAATGAGCAGTTCTTC | CASSVAGGRNEQFF
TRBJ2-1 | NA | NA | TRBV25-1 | TGTGCCAGCAGTGTGGGGACTGGCCCCCCTGGTGAGCAGTTCTTC | CASSVGTGPPGEQFF
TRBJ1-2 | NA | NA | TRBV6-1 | TGTGCCAGCAGTGAAGCGAGGGGAGGCTATGGCTACACCTTC | CASSEARGGYGYTF
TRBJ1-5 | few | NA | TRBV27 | TGTGCCAGCAGTATCGGGTGGCGGGGACGACAGCCCCAGCATTTT | CASSIGWRGRQPQHF
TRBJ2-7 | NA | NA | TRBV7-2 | TGTGCCAGCAGCTTAGGCGCGGGGAGCTCCTACGAGCAGTACTTC | CASSLGAGSSYEQYF
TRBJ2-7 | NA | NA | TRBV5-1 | TGCGCCAGCAGCTGGTCCCTCGGCGAGCAGTACTTC | CASSWSLGEQYF
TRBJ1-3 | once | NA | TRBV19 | TGTGCCAGTAGTACTAGCAGGGGACACGCGGCGAGCTCTGGAAACACCATATATTTT | CASSTSRGHAASSGNTIYF
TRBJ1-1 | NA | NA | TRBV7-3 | TGTGCCAGCAGCTTAACGTCCCTAACCACTGAAGCTTTCTTT | CASSLTSLTTEAFF
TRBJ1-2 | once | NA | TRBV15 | TGTGCCACCAGCAGAGATGGGGGGTCCGCTTTTAACTATGGCTACACCTTC | CATSRDGGSAFNYGYTF